What follows describes a single TCR beta chain. The record originates from a study of cytomegalovirus exposure and HLA in healthy donors. The CDR3 length is 16 residues. CDR1 and CDR2 (germline): LNHDA, SQIVND (reference sequence). V dropped 6 bases and J dropped 0; count of bases not matched to a gene: 6. In the PCR, 60 Vbeta and 13 Jbeta primers were used. Data came from immunoSEQ multiplex PCR; TCRdb stores just in-frame clones and leaves some out. The repertoire consists of some 190,000 clones, with 77% occurring once and the leading ten covering around 1.5%. The sample was PBMCs. The source of this sequence is a man younger than 35 in good health and CMV-seronegative. V and J are TRBV19 and TRBJ2-2, with 8 bases that match TRBD1. CDR3 in DNA: TGTGCCAGTAGACGTTCAGGGGGCGCGAACACCGGGGAGCTGTTTTTT. Protein sequence: CASRRSGGANTGELFF.